This passage covers 8 T cell receptor beta chains from one sample sequenced in a study of T-cell memory formation after mild COVID-19. TCRdb re-analysed the 5' RACE reads in MiXCR, keeping a single row per CDR3 protein. The table has under 50,000 distinct CDR3 sequences, 9.5% seen once. The sample was PBMCs or a T cell subset sorted from them (not recorded which). These receptors originate from an adult woman who had mild COVID-19 (a few samples of this study predate the infection). Cell type and time point are not known.

The chain couples TRBV6-4 to TRBJ1-6; D is perhaps TRBD1 (5 bases). Germline V gene sequence: CDR1 MRHNA, CDR2 SNTAGT. V was trimmed by 3 bases and J by 7 bases, leaving 7 bases between them. The length of the CDR3 is 13 residues. The CDR3: CASSEQDNSPLHF. CDR3 DNA sequence: TGTGCCAGCAGTGAACAGGACAATTCACCCCTCCACTTT.

This clonotype has only a few counts. V and J are TRBV4-1 and TRBJ1-5, with D perhaps matching TRBD1 (6 bases). Deletions cut 1 base from V and 4 bases from J, with 17 bases between. Germline CDR1 reads MGHRA; CDR2 reads YSYEKL. This CDR3 spans 17 amino acids. The CDR3 DNA follows: TGCGCCAGCAGCCAAGGAGGAAGGGGGGCCCTTAATCAGCCCCAGCATTTT. Its translation is CASSQGGRGALNQPQHF.

This chain joins TRBV5-1 and TRBJ1-2; D gene unclear. The CDR3 covers 14 residues. V dropped 0 bases and J dropped 2 bases, with 8 bases sitting between them. The germline CDR1 and CDR2 sequences are SGHRS and YFSETQ. The chain's CDR3 is CASSLDSRNYGYTF. The CDR3 coding sequence is TGCGCCAGCAGCTTGGACAGCCGGAACTATGGCTACACCTTC.

CDR3 in amino acids: CASSYASGNTGELFF. CDR3 DNA: TGTGCCAGCAGTTACGCTAGCGGGAACACCGGGGAGCTGTTTTTT. The chain combines TRBV6-2 or TRBV6-3 with TRBJ2-2; TRBD2 aligns across 7 bases. After removal of 2 bases from V and 1 base from J, the junction contained 1 base not matched to a gene. The germline V gene has CDR1 MNHEY and CDR2 SVGEGT. This CDR3 spans 15 amino acids.

Remarks on this clonotype: The germline gene is not matched at one end of the junction; a read error may be the cause. The V call is TRBV6-6, the J call TRBJ2-3; D possibly corresponds to TRBD1 (5 bases). The CDR3 covers 14 residues. Germline CDR1 is MNHNY and CDR2 is SVGAGI (reference sequence). The CDR3 loop reads CASRGILGADTKYF. The CDR3 DNA follows: TGTGCCAGCAGGGGAATCCTAGGGGCAGATACGAAGTATTTT.

A few counts support this clonotype. The J gene is TRBJ2-7, the V gene TRBV24-1, with 12 bases lining up with TRBD1. Germline V CDR1 and CDR2: KGHDR, SFDVKD. J lost 7 bases, V lost 3 bases, and 9 bases had no gene match. CDR3 length: 16 amino acids. CDR3 sequence reads: CATSDPRGQGAGEQYF. CDR3 DNA sequence: TGTGCCACCAGTGATCCTCGGGGACAGGGGGCCGGTGAGCAGTACTTC.

V gene TRBV7-2 combines with J gene TRBJ1-1; D ambiguous. Trimming shortened V by 2 bases and J by 12 bases, and 16 bases separated the two germline ends. The CDR3 has 13 amino acids. Per germline, CDR1 SGHTA and CDR2 FQGNSA. The CDR3 nucleotides are TGTGCCAGCAGCTTACCGGTACCGGGGTTTTCTTTCTTT. It codes for CASSLPVPGFSFF.

In its sample, this clonotype ranks as medium-sized (0.01 to 0.1%). The V and J genes are TRBV11-1 and TRBJ2-6; D is unresolved. Germline values: CDR1 SGHAT, CDR2 FQDESV (reference sequence). CDR3 length: 15 residues. Trimming shortened V by 1 base and J by 0 bases, and 4 bases separated the two germline ends. CDR3 sequence: CASSLGLSGANVLTF. For the CDR3, the DNA is TGTGCCAGCAGCTTAGGACTCTCTGGGGCCAACGTCCTGACTTTC.